This T cell receptor beta chain stems from a study of CXCR3-negative and CXCR3-positive naive CD8 T cells. Study-wide results and limits: Similar TRBV-TRBJ usage characterized naive CXCR3-negative and CXCR3-positive cells; memory cells differed. When CXCR3-positive naive cells were set against CXCR3-negative naive cells, the former had more hydrophobic TRB CDR3s. No difference in surface CD5 was seen between naive subsets, and TCR strength was inferred from TRB CDR3 properties.

To note about this clonotype: Its target is not known.

The TRB libraries of cDNA were built by UMI-labeled 5' RACE. TCRdb reprocessed the 5' RACE reads, keeping one entry per CDR3 protein, no DNA. The data include around 160,000 distinct CDR3 sequences; the top ten clones carry about 0.28%. Per the germline V gene, CDR1 is DFQATT and CDR2 is SNEGSKA (reference sequence). The CDR3 consists of 13 residues. Material: naive CXCR3+ CD8+ T cells from blood. As for subset: CD45RO-CCR7+CD27+CD95- naive CD8+ T cells expressing CXCR3 (TNR3+). The V call is TRBV20-1, the J call TRBJ1-1. The sequence derives from a human donor in good health. Some clones in this sample may be carry-over from other donors' samples. CDR3 region: CSARDLGDTEAFF.